Here is one T cell receptor (beta chain) with its context. Its target antigen remains unknown. Base qualities are not recorded, but no much larger clone differs from it by a single base. This entry comes from a study of identical twins (dated by TCRdb to the mid-2010s). About the study as a whole: To test whether fetal clonotypes persist, this study deep-sequenced TCR alpha and beta repertoires from monozygotic twins, from unrelated adults of various ages, and from cord blood. Replicate twin experiments were performed at different times using different library preparation protocols to rule out contamination. Overall study outcomes, separate from this receptor: In monozygotic twins, recombination models systematically underestimated out-of-frame TCR alpha sharing, but the models matched the sharing seen between unrelated individuals. Abundant cord blood beta clonotypes carried fewer insertions; young adult naive repertoires showed a weaker similar trend, while memory repertoires showed none. Zero-insertion analyses could be partly confounded by invariant T cells such as MAIT and iNKT, though diverse VJ usage argued against such confounding for most clonotypes. Excess twin sharing in beta out-of-frame sequences was weaker because fewer shared sequences lowered the signal-to-noise ratio. Compared with coincidental sharing between unrelated individuals, out-of-frame TCR alpha sequences shared between twins showed an excess of sequences with low generation probability. Because the same donors could not be followed over many years, the conclusions depended on cross-sectional statistical analysis.

Library creation used 5' RACE. TCRdb lists the instrument as Illumina HiSeq 2000. Template switching introduced a universal primer binding site; the final cDNA contained a unique molecular identifier, enabling accurate counting of TCR cDNA molecules. Specific primers in the conserved constant-segment region were used to synthesize first-strand cDNA for TCR alpha and beta chains. To control for contamination, each cDNA library was double barcoded with a SMART-Mk sample barcode plus Illumina barcodes. TruSeq adapter sequences and Illumina sample barcodes were added in two successive PCR steps. Sequencing of the TCR alpha and beta cDNA libraries was done on the Illumina HiSeq platform using custom primers. The published analysis was carried out like this. Raw reads were processed with MiGEC to extract unique molecular identifiers, and MiXCR was used to determine CDR3 positions. Recombination models were inferred per individual with the repgenHMM and IGoR tools using an EM algorithm. Shared clonotype analysis was performed with the tcR package in R, normalizing sharing by the product of cloneset sizes. To study raw recombination free of thymic and clonal selection effects, out-of-frame nonproductive sequences were analyzed. TCRdb took the public reads, trimmed them with fastp at Q25, ran MiXCR for clone calling and kept in-frame beta chains. Under each unique CDR3 protein, matching rows form one entry showing the most common genes and DNA. TCRdb, not the authors, supplied the V and J calls. Counted in this sample were 1.5 million to 2 million distinct CDR3 sequences; under 35% of them appeared once. In total, the top ten clones hold approximately 0.29% of the sample.

Every donor in the study was a healthy Caucasian. The CDR3, from cysteine to phenylalanine, totals 18 residues. Just CDR3 DNA is preserved here, 54 bases in frame from base 1. From a lookup of the germline V gene, CDR1 and CDR2 are SGHRS and YFSETQ. The receptor's source is a newborn girl in good health. Rearrangement joined TRBV5-1 to TRBJ2-4; TRBD2 matches 13 bases in the middle. With the DNA end fitting TRBJ2-7 better, the J assignment may be wrong. Sequenced material: cord blood. The nucleotide sequence reads as follows: TGCGCCAGCAACCCCAAGGGACTAGCGGGATGGGGGACCTACGAGCAGTACTTC. Protein translation: CASNPKGLAGWGTYEQYF.